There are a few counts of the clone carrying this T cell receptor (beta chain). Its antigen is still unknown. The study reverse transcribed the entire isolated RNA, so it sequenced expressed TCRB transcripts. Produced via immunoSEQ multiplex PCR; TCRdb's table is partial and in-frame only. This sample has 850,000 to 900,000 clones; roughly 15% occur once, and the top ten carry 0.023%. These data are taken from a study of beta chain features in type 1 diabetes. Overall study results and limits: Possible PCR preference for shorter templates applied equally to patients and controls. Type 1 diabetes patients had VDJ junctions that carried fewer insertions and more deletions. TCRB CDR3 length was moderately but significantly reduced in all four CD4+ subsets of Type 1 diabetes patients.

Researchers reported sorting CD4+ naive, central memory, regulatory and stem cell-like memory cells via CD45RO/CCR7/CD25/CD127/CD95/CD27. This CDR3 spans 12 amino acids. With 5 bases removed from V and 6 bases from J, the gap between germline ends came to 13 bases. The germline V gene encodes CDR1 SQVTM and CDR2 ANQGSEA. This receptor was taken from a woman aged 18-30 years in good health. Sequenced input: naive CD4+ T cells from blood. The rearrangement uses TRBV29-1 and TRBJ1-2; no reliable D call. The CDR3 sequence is CSVKSSTNGYTF. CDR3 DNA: TGCAGCGTTAAAAGCTCGACTAATGGCTACACCTTC.